The clone carrying this T cell receptor (beta chain) has just a few counts. Its antigen is currently unknown. This sample was taken from a study of identical twins. Broader study findings: Within twin pairs, the out-of-frame alpha sequences they shared showed excess low generation probability.

The ends were cut back, 7 bases at V and 4 bases at J, with 8 bases in the middle. This CDR3 spans 13 amino acids. Germline V lookup: CDR1 MNHNY, CDR2 SVGAGI (reference sequence). TCRdb itself ran the 5' RACE reads through MiXCR, one entry per CDR3 protein. The table shows hundreds of thousands of distinct CDR3 sequences, with 5.5% to 6.5% occurring only once. The clonotype comes from a man between 18 and 35 years old in good health. The chain joins TRBV6-6 to TRBJ1-6, with D maybe TRBD1 (5 bases). What was sequenced was naive T cells sorted from blood. CDR3 in amino acids: CASTGPYNSPLHF. CDR3 sequence (DNA): TGTGCCAGCACAGGGCCTTATAATTCACCCCTCCACTTT.